Below, 6 T cell receptor beta chains from the same sample are listed, as sequenced in a study of molecular identifiers for immune sequencing clone quantification. Using its own MiXCR run on the PCR reads, TCRdb lists one record per CDR3 protein. Of under 650,000 distinct CDR3 sequences in the sample, about 20% were seen once. The source material was naive CD8+ T cells from blood, with Jurkat cell RNA spiked in. The subset was: FACS-sorted CD8+CD4-CCR7+CD45RA+ naive T cells. These TCRs come from a human donor in good health. Some libraries in this study had Jurkat cell RNA spiked in.

As for this clonotype: This may arise from a read error, as a much more abundant clone is one base away. The chain is built from TRBV7-6 and TRBJ2-7; the D is unclear. The CDR3 covers 15 residues. With 1 base removed from V and 3 bases from J, the gap between germline ends came to 13 bases. Germline V gene lookup returns CDR1 SGHVS and CDR2 FNYEAQ. In nucleotides, the CDR3 is TGTGCCAGCAGCTTAGGCCCAGGAGTTATCTACGAGCAGTACTTC. This translates into CASSLGPGVIYEQYF.

This clonotype has a count of ten or more. The rearrangement links TRBV12-5 to TRBJ2-7, with TRBD1 matching 8 bases. The V gene's germline CDR1 is LGHNT and CDR2 FRNRAP. The CDR3 contains 14 residues. The V segment lost 3 bases and the J segment 5 bases; nucleotides outside the gene matches: 6. CDR3: CASGFVQGVHEQYF. CDR3 sequence (DNA): TGTGCTAGTGGTTTTGTACAGGGGGTACACGAGCAGTACTTC.

Remarks on this clonotype: A clone one base away is much larger, so this may be a read error. This chain connects TRBV10-3 to TRBJ1-1; D is unclear. The length of the CDR3 is 13 residues. Germline V gene data show CDR1 as ENHRY and CDR2 as SYGVKD. The germline V and J ends were trimmed by 4 bases and 10 bases, with 16 bases remaining between them. The CDR3 here is CAISGPTDPLAFF. CDR3 coding DNA: TGTGCCATCAGTGGCCCTACTGACCCCTTAGCTTTCTTT.

This clonotype was counted many times. This chain connects TRBV5-1 to TRBJ1-1; 9 bases line up with TRBD1. Germline V gene lookup returns CDR1 SGHRS and CDR2 YFSETQ. J gave up 5 bases and V 1 base, and 3 bases lay outside the gene matches. The CDR3 runs 14 residues. The DNA for the CDR3 is TGCGCCAGCAGCTTGCTAGGACAGGGGACTGAAGCTTTCTTT. Protein product: CASSLLGQGTEAFF.

In regard to this clonotype: A read error may produce the germline difference seen at one junction end. The J gene is TRBJ1-4, the V gene TRBV5-6, with D uncertain. This CDR3 comprises 12 residues. CDR1 is SGHDT and CDR2 is YYEEEE in the germline V gene. In DNA form, the CDR3 reads TGTGCCAGCAGCCGCTCCAATGAAAAACTATTTTTT. Protein sequence: CASSRSNEKLFF. Full variable domain (outside the CDR3, taken from reference TRBV5-6 and TRBJ1-4): DAGVTQSPTHLIKTRGQQVTLRCSPKSGHDTVSWYQQALGQGPQFIFQYYEEEERQRGNFPDRFSGHQFPNYSSELNVNALLLGDSALYLCASSRSNEKLFFGSGTQLSVL.

In its sample, this clonotype was seen many times. V and J are TRBV5-1 and TRBJ1-1; 9 nucleotides line up with TRBD1. This CDR3 comprises 17 residues. J gave up 1 base and V 0 bases, and 7 bases lay outside the gene matches. Looked up from germline, CDR1 is SGHRS and CDR2 is YFSETQ. The DNA of the CDR3 is TGCGCCAGCAGCTTGGACCTGGACAGGGGCGAGAACACTGAAGCTTTCTTT. This encodes CASSLDLDRGENTEAFF.